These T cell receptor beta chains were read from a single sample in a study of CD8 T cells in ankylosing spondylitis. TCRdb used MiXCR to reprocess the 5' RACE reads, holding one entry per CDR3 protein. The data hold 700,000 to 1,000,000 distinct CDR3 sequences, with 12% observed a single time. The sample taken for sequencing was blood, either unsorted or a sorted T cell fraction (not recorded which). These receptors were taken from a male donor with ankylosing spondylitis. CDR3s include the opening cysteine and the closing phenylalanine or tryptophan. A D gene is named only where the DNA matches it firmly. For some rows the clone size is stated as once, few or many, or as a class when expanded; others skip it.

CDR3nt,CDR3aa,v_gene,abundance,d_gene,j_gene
TGTGCCAGCAGTGACGTTGGGAGGGGAGAGACCCAGTACTTC,CASSDVGRGETQYF,TRBV6-1,NA,TRBD2,TRBJ2-5
TGCAGTGCCCTTTCCGGGGCCACCGGGGAGCTGTTTTTT,CSALSGATGELFF,TRBV20-1,NA,NA,TRBJ2-2
TGTGCCAGCAGCGCGGGCCGGGTCTCCACTTTC,CASSAGRVSTF,TRBV21-1,few,NA,TRBJ2-7
TGTGCCAGCAGTTACGGGCTTTACTACGAGCAGTACTTC,CASSYGLYYEQYF,TRBV6-5,NA,NA,TRBJ2-7
TGTGCCAGTCACCGGGACAGGGTAACCCTCGAGCAGTACTTC,CASHRDRVTLEQYF,TRBV2,few,TRBD1,TRBJ2-7
TGTGCCAGCAGCCAAGTCTCATCGAGCACAGATACGCAGTATTTT,CASSQVSSSTDTQYF,TRBV4-2,few,NA,TRBJ2-3
TGTGCCAGCAGTGAGGGACAGGGTGGGTCTGAAGCTTTCTTT,CASSEGQGGSEAFF,TRBV6-1,many,TRBD1,TRBJ1-1
TGTGCCAGCAGCCCCCGGGGTTCAGTTACTAGCACAGATACGCAGTATTTT,CASSPRGSVTSTDTQYF,TRBV9,NA,NA,TRBJ2-3
TGTGCCAGCTCCCCCTGGACGGGCCTCCCCAGCACAGATACGCAGTATTTT,CASSPWTGLPSTDTQYF,TRBV18,many,NA,TRBJ2-3
TGCGCCAGCGCTGCTCGGAACATGAACACTGAAGCTTTCTTT,CASAARNMNTEAFF,TRBV4-3,NA,NA,TRBJ1-1
TGTGCCAGCAGTTGGGGACAGGGTGAGACCCAGTACTTC,CASSWGQGETQYF,TRBV6-5,many,TRBD1,TRBJ2-5
TGCAGTGCTGACGCCGGGACAACCTACGAGCAGTACTTC,CSADAGTTYEQYF,TRBV20-1,NA,NA,TRBJ2-7
TGTGCCAGCAGCGTCGGGCAGGAGGAAGCTTTCTTT,CASSVGQEEAFF,TRBV7-9,few,NA,TRBJ1-1
TGTGCCAGCAGTGAATGGCCAGATTTTAGCTCTGGGGCCAACGTCCTGACTTTC,CASSEWPDFSSGANVLTF,TRBV6-1,few,NA,TRBJ2-6
TGTGCCAGCAGTTTATCGGGGGGAAGAGGAGAGACCCAGTACTTC,CASSLSGGRGETQYF,TRBV27,NA,NA,TRBJ2-5
TGCGCCAGCAGCCACATCCGCCCCGCGGGAGGGCTTGAGCAGTTCTTC,CASSHIRPAGGLEQFF,TRBV4-1,few,TRBD2,TRBJ2-1
TGCGCCAGCAGCCAGACATACCCAGGGGCGTTCGGGGACATTCAGTACTTC,CASSQTYPGAFGDIQYF,TRBV4-1,few,NA,TRBJ2-4
TGTGCCAGCAGCCAAGAATGGCAGGAGGGCCAAGCGACCCAGTACTTC,CASSQEWQEGQATQYF,TRBV4-2,few,NA,TRBJ2-5
TGCAGTGCTAGCCAGGGAGGAAACAATGAGCAGTTCTTC,CSASQGGNNEQFF,TRBV20-1,few,NA,TRBJ2-1
TGTGCCAGCAGCTTACTAGCGGGGGTCACAGATACGCAGTATTTT,CASSLLAGVTDTQYF,TRBV7-2,many,TRBD2,TRBJ2-3
TGTGCCAGCAGCATAACTAGCAACAATGAGCAGTTCTTC,CASSITSNNEQFF,TRBV9,few,NA,TRBJ2-1
TGCGCCAGCAGCCTATCCGGGACCGCGGGAAACATTCAGTACTTC,CASSLSGTAGNIQYF,TRBV4-1,NA,NA,TRBJ2-4
TGTGCCACCAGTGAGCCAGGGGATCTGGTAGATACGCAGTATTTT,CATSEPGDLVDTQYF,TRBV24-1,few,NA,TRBJ2-3
TGTGCCAGCAGTCCGGGACCTCATTCACCCCTCCACTTT,CASSPGPHSPLHF,TRBV6-6,few,NA,TRBJ1-6
TGTGCCAGCAGCCCACTAGCGGGATTTCTCGAGCAGTACTTC,CASSPLAGFLEQYF,TRBV27,few,TRBD2,TRBJ2-7
TGTGCCAGCAGCCAAAGAGAATCGTGGGGAGGGACGTACTTC,CASSQRESWGGTYF,TRBV3-1,few,TRBD2,TRBJ2-7
TGTGCCAGCACCCCGGGGCGGCTGAACACTGAAGCTTTCTTT,CASTPGRLNTEAFF,TRBV12-3/TRBV12-4,many,NA,TRBJ1-1
TGCGCCAGCAGCCACGAAGTCAGGGGTGGAACTGAAGCTTTCTTT,CASSHEVRGGTEAFF,TRBV4-3,NA,NA,TRBJ1-1
TGTGCCAGCAGCTTCCTCTCGTACCAAGAGACCCAGTACTTC,CASSFLSYQETQYF,TRBV7-9,few,NA,TRBJ2-5
TGCACCAGCAGCCAAGACTCGGAATATAACGAGCAGTACTTC,CTSSQDSEYNEQYF,TRBV4-3,NA,NA,TRBJ2-7
TGCAGTGCTATTGAGCGGGACGGTGGCACAGATACGCAGTATTTT,CSAIERDGGTDTQYF,TRBV20-1,NA,TRBD2,TRBJ2-3
TGTGCCAGCAGGTGGACTAGCGGGGGTTTCGATACGCAGTATTTT,CASRWTSGGFDTQYF,TRBV6-1,NA,TRBD2,TRBJ2-3
TGTGCCAGCAGTACGTTCGGGACAGGGGATGAAAAACTGTTTTTT,CASSTFGTGDEKLFF,TRBV6-2/TRBV6-3,NA,TRBD1,TRBJ1-4
TGTGCCAGAAGCTTGACGGGGGCGAACACTGAAGCTTTCTTT,CARSLTGANTEAFF,TRBV5-3,few,NA,TRBJ1-1
TGTGCCAGCAGTTACCGGGACTTATCTTTCTTT,CASSYRDLSFF,TRBV12-3/TRBV12-4,NA,NA,TRBJ1-1
TGTGCCAGCAGTTACGGGTGGGGTGGCTATGGCTACACCTTC,CASSYGWGGYGYTF,TRBV6-5,many,NA,TRBJ1-2
TGCAGTGCTAACCCTCCCGGGGGAGAGACCCAGTACTTC,CSANPPGGETQYF,TRBV20-1,NA,NA,TRBJ2-5
TGTGCCAGCAGCCAAGCCTTAGCGGGGGGCTCAGATACGCAGTATTTT,CASSQALAGGSDTQYF,TRBV4-2,few,TRBD2,TRBJ2-3
TGCAGTGCTCCTGCGAGGACTAGGTCCTACGAGCAGTACTTC,CSAPARTRSYEQYF,TRBV20-1,many,TRBD2,TRBJ2-7
TGTGCCAGCAGCGTAGGAGTAGCCTTTTCCCGTTACAATGAGCAGTTCTTC,CASSVGVAFSRYNEQFF,TRBV9,NA,NA,TRBJ2-1
TGCGCCAGCGGACTAACCCCCTACGAGCAGTACTTC,CASGLTPYEQYF,TRBV5-1,many,NA,TRBJ2-7
TGCGCCAGCAGCCCCCTGGAAAGGGGGCGAAATCAGCCCCAGCATTTT,CASSPLERGRNQPQHF,TRBV4-1,NA,TRBD1,TRBJ1-5
TGTGCCAGCACACTTGGCGGGGAGCTGTTTTTT,CASTLGGELFF,TRBV28,few,NA,TRBJ2-2
TGCAGTGCTAGAGGGAGAGTTGCCGGGGTCACCGGGGAGCTGTTTTTT,CSARGRVAGVTGELFF,TRBV20-1,few,NA,TRBJ2-2
TGCAGCACTCACCGGACGGGTCCACAAGAGACCCAGTACTTC,CSTHRTGPQETQYF,TRBV20-1,many,NA,TRBJ2-5